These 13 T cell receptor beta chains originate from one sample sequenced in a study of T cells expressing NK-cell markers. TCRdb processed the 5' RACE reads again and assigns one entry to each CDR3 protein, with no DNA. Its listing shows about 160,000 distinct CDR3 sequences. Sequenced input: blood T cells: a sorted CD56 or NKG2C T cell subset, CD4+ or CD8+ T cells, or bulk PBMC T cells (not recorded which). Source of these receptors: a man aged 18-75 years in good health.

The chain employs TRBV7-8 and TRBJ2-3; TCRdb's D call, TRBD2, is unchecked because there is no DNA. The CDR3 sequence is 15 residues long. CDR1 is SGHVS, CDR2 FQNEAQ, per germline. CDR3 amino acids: CASSLASGVADTQYF.

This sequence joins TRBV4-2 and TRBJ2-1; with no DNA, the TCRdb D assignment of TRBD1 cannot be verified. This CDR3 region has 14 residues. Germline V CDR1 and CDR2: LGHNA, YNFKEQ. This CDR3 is CASSQSLPGDEQFF.

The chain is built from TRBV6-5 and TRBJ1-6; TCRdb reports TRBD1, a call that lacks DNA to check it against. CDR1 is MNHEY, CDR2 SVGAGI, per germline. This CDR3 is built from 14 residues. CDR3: CASSYSGSGTPLHF.

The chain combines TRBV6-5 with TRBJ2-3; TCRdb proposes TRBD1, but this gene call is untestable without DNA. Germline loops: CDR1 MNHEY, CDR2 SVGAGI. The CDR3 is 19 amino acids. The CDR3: CASSYTTGRGALVLDTQYF.

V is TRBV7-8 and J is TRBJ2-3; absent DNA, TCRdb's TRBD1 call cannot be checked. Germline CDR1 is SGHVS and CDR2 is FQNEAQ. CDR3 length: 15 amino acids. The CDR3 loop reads CASSPRAGAGDTQYF.

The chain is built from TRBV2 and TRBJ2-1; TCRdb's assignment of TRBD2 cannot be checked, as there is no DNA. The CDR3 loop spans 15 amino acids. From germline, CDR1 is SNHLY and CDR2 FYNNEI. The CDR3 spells CASSEGSGFYNEQFF. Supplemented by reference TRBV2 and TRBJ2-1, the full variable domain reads EPEVTQTPSHQVTQMGQEVILRCVPISNHLYFYWYRQILGQKVEFLVSFYNNEISEKSEIFDDQFSVERPDGSNFTLKIRSTKLEDSAMYFCASSEGSGFYNEQFFGPGTRLTVL.

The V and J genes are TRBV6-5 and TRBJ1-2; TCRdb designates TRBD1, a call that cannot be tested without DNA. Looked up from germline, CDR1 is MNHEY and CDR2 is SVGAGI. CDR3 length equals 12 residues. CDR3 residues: CASSQGLYGYTF.

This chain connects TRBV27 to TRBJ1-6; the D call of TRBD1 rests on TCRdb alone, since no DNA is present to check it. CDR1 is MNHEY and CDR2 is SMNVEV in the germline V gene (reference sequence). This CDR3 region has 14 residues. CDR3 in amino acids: CASSFAGDNSPLHF.

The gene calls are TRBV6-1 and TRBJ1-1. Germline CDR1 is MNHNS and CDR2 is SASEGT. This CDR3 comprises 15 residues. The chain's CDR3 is CASSELDDGYTEAFF.

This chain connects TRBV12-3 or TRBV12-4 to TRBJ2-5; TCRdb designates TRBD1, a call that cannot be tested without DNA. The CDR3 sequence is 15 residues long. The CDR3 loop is CASTPSRGHQETQYF.

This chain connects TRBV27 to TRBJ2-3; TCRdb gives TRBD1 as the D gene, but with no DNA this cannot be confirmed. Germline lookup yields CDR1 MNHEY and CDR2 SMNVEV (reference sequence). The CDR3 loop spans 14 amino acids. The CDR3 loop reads CASGWDGRTDTQYF.

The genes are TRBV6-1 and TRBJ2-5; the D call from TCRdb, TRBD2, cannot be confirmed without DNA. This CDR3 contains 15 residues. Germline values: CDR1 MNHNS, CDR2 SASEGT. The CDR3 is CATVTSGGNSETQYF.

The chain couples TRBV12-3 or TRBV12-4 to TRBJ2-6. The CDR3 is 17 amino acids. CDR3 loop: CASRTAEVSRGANVLTF.